This is a list of T cell receptor beta chains from one sample in a study of Siglec-9 on CD8 T cells in melanoma. Libraries were prepared by immunoSEQ multiplex PCR; TCRdb keeps only in-frame clonotypes and omits some of them. The data show roughly 35,000 clones, with about 80% seen just once and under 2% held by the top ten. Material for sequencing was Siglec-9- CD8+ T cells sorted from blood. The receptors stem from a human donor in good health. CDR3s include the opening cysteine and the closing phenylalanine or tryptophan. Each record gives: V gene, J gene, clone size, CDR3 protein. Expanded clones are given a class, and other clones once, few, many or no size at all.

TRBV2	TRBJ2-3	-	CATWGGQGASDTQYF
TRBV29-1	TRBJ2-5	-	CSVEDLEAGDPQETQYF
TRBV7-8	TRBJ2-2	-	CASIISQMYPGELFF
TRBV4-1	TRBJ2-1	-	CASSQGTWTQQFF
TRBV4-1	TRBJ2-1	-	CASSQDRRRIAYNEQFF
TRBV27	TRBJ1-5	-	CASSVGINQPQHF
TRBV27	TRBJ1-1	-	CASRSVSPVLNTEAFF
TRBV7-9	TRBJ2-2	few	CASSLGPRGTGELFF
TRBV7-9	TRBJ2-1	-	CASSLALAGSKDEQFF
TRBV13	TRBJ1-1	-	CASSLVQGGTEAFF
TRBV6-6	TRBJ2-7	once	CASSESGGLHEQYF
TRBV7-9	TRBJ2-2	-	CASSPPIAEGAGELFF
TRBV27	TRBJ1-2	-	CASSAQGNYGYTF